This T cell receptor (beta chain) was recovered during a study of control samples from healthy donors and cancer patients. Here immunoSEQ multiplex PCR was the method, and the copy in TCRdb shows in-frame clones only, minus some. The sample shows 150,000 to 200,000 clones, around 94% of them seen only once. Trimming stripped 3 bases from V and 7 bases from J, with 12 bases between. Per the germline V gene, CDR1 is LNHDA and CDR2 is SQIVND (reference sequence). This CDR3 spans 13 amino acids. This TCR derives from a man aged 25-40 years in good health. The gene calls are TRBV19 and TRBJ1-2, with D possibly being TRBD1 (5 bases). Sequencing input: blood. CDR3 bases: TGTGCCAGTAGTATTGGGGCCGGATTTGGCTACACCTTC. Protein: CASSIGAGFGYTF.